This TCR beta chain was recovered during a study of blood T cell repertoires in COVID-19. For the study at large: T cells, B-cell-depleted T cells, or PBMCs supplied cDNA or gDNA.

The assay was immunoSEQ multiplex PCR, and TCRdb's table has in-frame clones only and misses some. The table lists 100,000 to 150,000 clones, 75% to 85% of them singletons. Per the germline V gene, CDR1 is PRHDT and CDR2 is FYEKMQ (reference sequence). Unmatched junction bases numbered 5, after V lost 6 bases and J lost 7 bases. CDR3 size: 13 residues. J is TRBJ2-2 and V is TRBV13; 7 bases fit TRBD1. The sequence derives from a woman aged 45-60 years with acute or convalescent COVID-19. Material: peripheral blood. The CDR3 sequence is CASRRGHSGELFF. CDR3 nucleotide sequence: TGTGCCAGCAGGAGGGGGCATAGCGGGGAGCTGTTTTTT.